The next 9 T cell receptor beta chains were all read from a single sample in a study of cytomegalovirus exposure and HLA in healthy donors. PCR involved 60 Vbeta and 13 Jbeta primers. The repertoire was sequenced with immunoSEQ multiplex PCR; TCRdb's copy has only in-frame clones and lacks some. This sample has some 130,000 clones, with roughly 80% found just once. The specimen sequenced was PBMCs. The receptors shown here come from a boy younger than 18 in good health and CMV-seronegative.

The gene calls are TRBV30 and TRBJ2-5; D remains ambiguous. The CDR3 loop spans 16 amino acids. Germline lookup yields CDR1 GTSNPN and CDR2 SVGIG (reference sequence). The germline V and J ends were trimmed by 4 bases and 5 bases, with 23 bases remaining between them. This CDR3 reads CAWIDPFKGSLETQYF. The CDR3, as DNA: TGTGCCTGGATAGATCCTTTTAAAGGTAGCTTGGAGACCCAGTACTTC.

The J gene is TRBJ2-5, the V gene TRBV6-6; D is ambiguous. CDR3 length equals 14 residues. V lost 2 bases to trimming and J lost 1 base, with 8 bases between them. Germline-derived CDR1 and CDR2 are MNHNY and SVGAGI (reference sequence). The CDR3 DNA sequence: TGTGCCAGCAGTTACAAAACAGTCCAAGAGACCCAGTACTTC. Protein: CASSYKTVQETQYF.

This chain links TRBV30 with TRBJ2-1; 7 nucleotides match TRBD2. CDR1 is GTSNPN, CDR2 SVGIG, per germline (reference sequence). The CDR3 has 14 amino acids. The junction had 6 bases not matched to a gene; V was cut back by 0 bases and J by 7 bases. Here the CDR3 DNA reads TGTGCCTGGAGTGTACTATCCGGGAGGAATGAGCAGTTCTTC. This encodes CAWSVLSGRNEQFF.

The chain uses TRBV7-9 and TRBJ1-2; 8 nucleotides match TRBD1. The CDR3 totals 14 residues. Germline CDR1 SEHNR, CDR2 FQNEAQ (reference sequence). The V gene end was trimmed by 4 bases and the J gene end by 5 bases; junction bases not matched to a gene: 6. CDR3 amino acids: CASSSTGTGYGYTF. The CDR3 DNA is TGTGCCAGCAGCTCTACCGGGACAGGATATGGCTACACCTTC.

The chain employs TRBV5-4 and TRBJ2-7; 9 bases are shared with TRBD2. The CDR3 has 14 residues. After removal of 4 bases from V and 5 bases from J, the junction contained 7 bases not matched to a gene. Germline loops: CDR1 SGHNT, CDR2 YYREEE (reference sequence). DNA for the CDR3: TGTGCCAGCAGCGGGGGACTAGCCGATCACGAGCAGTACTTC. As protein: CASSGGLADHEQYF.

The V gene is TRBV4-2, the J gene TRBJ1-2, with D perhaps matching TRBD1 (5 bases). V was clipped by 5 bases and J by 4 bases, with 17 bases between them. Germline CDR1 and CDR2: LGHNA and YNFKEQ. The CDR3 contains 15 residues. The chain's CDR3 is CASSTPGGAGYGYTF. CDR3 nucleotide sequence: TGTGCCAGCAGCACCCCCGGGGGAGCCGGCTATGGCTACACCTTC.

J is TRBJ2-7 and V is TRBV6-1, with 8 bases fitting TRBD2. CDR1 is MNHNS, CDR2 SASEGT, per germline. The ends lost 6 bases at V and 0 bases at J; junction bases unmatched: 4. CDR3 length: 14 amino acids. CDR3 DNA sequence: TGTGCCAGCAGAAAAGCGGGGGACTCCTACGAGCAGTACTTC. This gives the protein CASRKAGDSYEQYF.

CDR3 DNA: TGTGCCTGGAGTCGCGGACAGGGGACCTCTAAAGAGCAGTACTTC. It specifies CAWSRGQGTSKEQYF. This sequence joins TRBV30 and TRBJ2-7; 9 nucleotides line up with TRBD1. Per germline, CDR1 GTSNPN and CDR2 SVGIG (reference sequence). The CDR3 contains 15 residues. V trimming: 2 bases; J trimming: 7 bases; junction bases outside the gene matches: 12.

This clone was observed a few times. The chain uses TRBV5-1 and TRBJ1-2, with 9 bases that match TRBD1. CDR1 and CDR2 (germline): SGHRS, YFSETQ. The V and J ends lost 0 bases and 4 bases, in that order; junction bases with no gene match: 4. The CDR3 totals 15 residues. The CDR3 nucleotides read TGCGCCAGCAGCTTGGCCGGGACAGGGAGCTATGGCTACACCTTC. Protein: CASSLAGTGSYGYTF.